A single T cell receptor beta chain is shown here with its context. This record comes from a study of blood T cell repertoires in COVID-19. The germline V gene has CDR1 MNHEY and CDR2 SMNVEV (reference sequence). This CDR3 has 14 residues. J gave up 4 bases and V 6 bases, and 8 bases lay outside the gene matches. Some clones are missing from TCRdb's copy, which holds only in-frame ones; the method was immunoSEQ multiplex PCR. The sample has a few hundred thousand clones, approximately 83% seen once. Specimen: peripheral blood. The TCR originated in an elderly man with acute or convalescent COVID-19. The chain combines TRBV27 with TRBJ1-2; 7 bases align to TRBD1. CDR3 amino acids: CASSTRGFSYGYTF. For the CDR3, the DNA is TGTGCCAGCAGCACCAGGGGGTTTAGCTATGGCTACACCTTC.